A selection of T cell receptor beta chains follows, all from one sample in a study of cytomegalovirus exposure and HLA in healthy donors. The method was immunoSEQ multiplex PCR; TCRdb's version includes in-frame clones alone and lacks a portion of them. The sample lists about 180,000 clones; around 80% were seen once. The sample taken for sequencing was PBMCs. The source is a man younger than 35 in good health and CMV-seronegative. CDR3s include the opening cysteine and the closing phenylalanine or tryptophan. The D gene is left open where the match is weak. Part of the rows lack a size; the others show once, few, many or a class for expanded clones.

V	size	J	D	DNA	CDR3
TRBV11-2	NA	TRBJ2-5	NA	TGTGCCAGCAGCTCACCGAGGACCCAGTACTTC	CASSSPRTQYF
TRBV7-8	few	TRBJ2-1	NA	TGTGCCAGCAGCCCCCGGGGGCGGGGGACTTACAATGAGCAGTTCTTC	CASSPRGRGTYNEQFF
TRBV7-7	NA	TRBJ2-2	TRBD2	TGTGCTAGCGCCCGAGGGGGGACTAGCGGGGTGAACACCGGGGAGCTGTTTTTT	CASARGGTSGVNTGELFF
TRBV4-3	NA	TRBJ2-5	TRBD1	TGCGCCAGCAGCCAAGAAGCAGGGCCAGGGGGAGTGTTGGCCCAGTACTTC	CASSQEAGPGGVLAQYF
TRBV29-1	NA	TRBJ2-2	NA	TGCAGCGTTCGACCGGGACTTTACACCGGGGAGCTGTTTTTT	CSVRPGLYTGELFF
TRBV10-3	NA	TRBJ1-1	TRBD1	TGTGCCATCAGCCCGGGACAGGGAGGTTGGACTGAAGCTTTCTTT	CAISPGQGGWTEAFF
TRBV6-5	NA	TRBJ1-2	TRBD1	TGTGCCAGCAGTTCCTCCGGGACAGGGGGGGGCTACACCTTC	CASSSSGTGGGYTF
TRBV7-9	NA	TRBJ1-5	TRBD1	TGTGCCAGCAGCCGACAGGGTACTAGCAATCAGCCCCAGCATTTT	CASSRQGTSNQPQHF
TRBV7-3	NA	TRBJ2-3	NA	TGTGCCAGCAGCACCCCGGGACAATGTAAGTATTTT	CASSTPGQCKYF
TRBV2	NA	TRBJ2-5	NA	TGTGCCAGCAGTGAAGTTGGGGAGAGGGCCCAAGAGACCCAGTACTTC	CASSEVGERAQETQYF
TRBV19	NA	TRBJ2-2	NA	TGTGCCAGTAGAAACAGGGTTTTCACCCGGGAGCTGTTTTTT	CASRNRVFTRELFF
TRBV18	NA	TRBJ2-7	TRBD1	TGTGCCAGCTCATCAAACGGGACAGGACCCTACGAGCAGTACTTC	CASSSNGTGPYEQYF
TRBV6-5	NA	TRBJ2-1	NA	TGTGCCAGCAGTTACTCGATGGGGTCGGGGGTGAATGAGCAGTTCTTC	CASSYSMGSGVNEQFF
TRBV5-1	once	TRBJ1-2	TRBD1	TGCGCCAGCAGCTTGGGGACAGGTGGCGGCTACCCCTTC	CASSLGTGGGYPF
TRBV18	NA	TRBJ2-7	NA	TGTGCCAGCTCATCCGGACAGTCGTTGGAGTACTTC	CASSSGQSLEYF
TRBV6-4	few	TRBJ1-6	TRBD1	TGTGCCAGCAGCGAACAGGGGAACAATTCACCCCTCCACTTT	CASSEQGNNSPLHF
TRBV2	NA	TRBJ1-2	TRBD1	TGTGCCAGCTCACAGGGGGAGCACTATGGCTACACCTTC	CASSQGEHYGYTF
TRBV19	NA	TRBJ2-5	TRBD1	TGTGCCAGTAGGACAGGGGCGGGGGAGACCCAGTACTTC	CASRTGAGETQYF
TRBV7-9	NA	TRBJ2-1	NA	TGTGCCAGCAGCTTGTCTGTGAATGAGCAGTTCTTC	CASSLSVNEQFF
TRBV30	NA	TRBJ1-6	TRBD1	TGTGCCTGGAGTGTACGACAGGGGAGTTCACCCCTCCACTTT	CAWSVRQGSSPLHF
TRBV27	NA	TRBJ2-2	TRBD2	TGTGCCAGCAGCCCCTATAGCGGGAGTCACACCGGGGAGCTGTTTTTT	CASSPYSGSHTGELFF
TRBV5-1	once	TRBJ1-2	TRBD1	TGCGCCAGCAGCTTCGGGACAGGGGAGTATGGCTACACCTTC	CASSFGTGEYGYTF
TRBV9	NA	TRBJ1-1	NA	TGTGCCAGCAGCGTACGACAGGAACTGAACACTGAAGCTTTCTTT	CASSVRQELNTEAFF
TRBV6-1	NA	TRBJ1-1	TRBD1	TGTGCCAGCAGTCAGGACAGGGGGAACACTGAAGCTTTCTTT	CASSQDRGNTEAFF
TRBV9	NA	TRBJ2-3	TRBD2	TGTGCCAGCAGCGCCGCCTCGACTAGCGGGGGCACAGATACGCAGTATTTT	CASSAASTSGGTDTQYF
TRBV6-5	NA	TRBJ1-1	NA	TGTGCCAGCAGTTACTTCAACAGGGCTTTGGACACTGAAGCTTTCTTT	CASSYFNRALDTEAFF
TRBV7-3	NA	TRBJ1-2	NA	TGTGCCAGCAGCTCCCGGTCATCGAGGCTGCTTAACTTC	CASSSRSSRLLNF
TRBV4-3	NA	TRBJ1-1	NA	TGCGCCAGCAGCCAAGAGGTAGGGCTTATGACTATGAACACTGAAGCTTTCTTT	CASSQEVGLMTMNTEAFF
TRBV4-2	few	TRBJ2-5	TRBD2	TGTGCCAGCAGCGAGGGACTAGCGGGGCGAGAGACCCAGTACTTC	CASSEGLAGRETQYF
TRBV23-1	NA	TRBJ2-7	TRBD2	TGCGCCAGCAGTCAATCCGCGGGAAGACTAGCGGGGGCTTTCCCTTTTAGCTCCTACGAGCAGTACTTC	CASSQSAGRLAGAFPFSSYEQYF
TRBV7-2	NA	TRBJ2-3	NA	TGTGCCAGCAGCTTAGTAGGAACTAACCTCTTGGATACGCAGTATTTT	CASSLVGTNLLDTQYF
TRBV7-9	NA	TRBJ1-4	NA	TGTGCCAGCAGTTTTACAACTAATGAAAAACTGTTTTTT	CASSFTTNEKLFF
TRBV30	NA	TRBJ2-7	TRBD1	TGTGCCTGGAAAGGACAGGGGTTGAACGAGCAGTACTTC	CAWKGQGLNEQYF
TRBV7-3	NA	TRBJ2-5	NA	TGTGCCAGCAGCCCCCAGGGGCGGGGGATTCAAGAGACCCAGTACTTC	CASSPQGRGIQETQYF
TRBV6-5	NA	TRBJ2-3	NA	TGTGCCGCTCGGACTGCAAAGGGCACAGATACGCAGTATTTT	CAARTAKGTDTQYF
TRBV7-9	NA	TRBJ2-3	TRBD2	TGTGCCAGCAGCTCGGGGAAGCGGGACTACACAGATACGCAGTATTTT	CASSSGKRDYTDTQYF
TRBV5-4	NA	TRBJ1-3	NA	TGTGCCAGCAGCTTGCGGTTAGGGAGCTCTGGAAACACCATATATTTT	CASSLRLGSSGNTIYF
TRBV5-6	NA	TRBJ2-7	NA	TGTGCCAGCAGCGTTCGACGGGTATCTTCCTACGAGCAGTACTTC	CASSVRRVSSYEQYF
TRBV30	NA	TRBJ2-5	TRBD1	TGTGCCTGGAGTGTAGGGGGACAGTCGCAGTACTTC	CAWSVGGQSQYF
TRBV12-5	NA	TRBJ2-7	NA	TGTGCTAGTGCCCAGGGCAAATTCGCCGACGAGCAGTACTTC	CASAQGKFADEQYF
TRBV5-1	NA	TRBJ2-3	NA	TGCGCCAGCAGCTTTGGTAGCCCGGGGAGCACAGATACGCAGTATTTT	CASSFGSPGSTDTQYF
TRBV7-3	NA	TRBJ2-1	NA	TGTGCCAGCAGCTTAACCTCGGGGGCCTACAATGAGCAGTTCTTC	CASSLTSGAYNEQFF